The T cell receptor beta chain described here comes from a study of cytomegalovirus exposure and HLA in healthy donors. Study conclusions and caveats: What a later analysis showed was that several of the most significant clusters appeared linked to common viral pathogens. A link between a missense DCLRE1C variant and TCR beta V- and J-gene trimming emerged from a later analysis. The study carried out a later analysis of TCR beta sequences. It associated some 15,000 of them with specific HLA alleles at a false discovery rate of 0.05.

Both 60 Vbeta primers and 13 Jbeta primers went into the PCR. TCRdb's table, derived via immunoSEQ multiplex PCR, lists solely in-frame clones and lacks some. This sample has approximately 51,000 clones, with about 70% found just once. Per the germline V gene, CDR1 is SGHNT and CDR2 is YYREEE (reference sequence). J lost 4 bases, V lost 4 bases, and 4 bases had no gene match. The CDR3 has 15 amino acids. Note on this clone: Its antigen is still unknown.

The TCR sequence derives from a man aged 25 to 40 in good health and CMV-seronegative. The sequenced sample consisted of PBMCs. This rearrangement joins TRBV5-4 to TRBJ2-5; 13 bases map to TRBD2. The CDR3 coding sequence is TGTGCCAGCAGCATTAGACTAGCGGGAGGAGAGACCCAGTACTTC. Its protein product is CASSIRLAGGETQYF.